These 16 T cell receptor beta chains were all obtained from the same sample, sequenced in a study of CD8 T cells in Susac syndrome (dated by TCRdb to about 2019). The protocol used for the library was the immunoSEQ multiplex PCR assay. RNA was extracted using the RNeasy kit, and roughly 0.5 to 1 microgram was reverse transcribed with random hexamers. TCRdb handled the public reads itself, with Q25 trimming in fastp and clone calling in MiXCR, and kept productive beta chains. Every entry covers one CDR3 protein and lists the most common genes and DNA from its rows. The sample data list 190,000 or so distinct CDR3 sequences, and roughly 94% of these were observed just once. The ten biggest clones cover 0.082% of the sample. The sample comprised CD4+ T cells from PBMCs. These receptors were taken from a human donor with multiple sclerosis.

CDR3 sequence reads: CSVSDPSSGNTIYF. For the CDR3, the DNA is TGCAGCGTTTCCGACCCAAGCTCTGGAAACACCATATATTTT. The V gene is TRBV29-1, the J gene TRBJ1-3; no definite D call. V lost 5 bases and J 0 bases, leaving 11 bases between the germline ends. CDR1 and CDR2 (germline): SQVTM, ANQGSEA. The CDR3 is 14 amino acids.

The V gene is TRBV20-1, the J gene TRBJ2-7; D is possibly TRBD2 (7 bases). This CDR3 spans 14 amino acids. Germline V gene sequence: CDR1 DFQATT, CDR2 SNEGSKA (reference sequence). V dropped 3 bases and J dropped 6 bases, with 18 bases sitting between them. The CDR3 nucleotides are TGCAGTGCTAGTAAGGCTAGGGGGGGCCGCGAGCAGTACTTC. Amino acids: CSASKARGGREQYF.

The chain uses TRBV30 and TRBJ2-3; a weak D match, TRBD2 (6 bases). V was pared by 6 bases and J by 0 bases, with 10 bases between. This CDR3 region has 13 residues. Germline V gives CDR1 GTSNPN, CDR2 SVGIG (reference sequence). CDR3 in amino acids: CACGGPSTDTQYF. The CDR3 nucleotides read TGTGCCTGCGGGGGTCCTAGCACAGATACGCAGTATTTT. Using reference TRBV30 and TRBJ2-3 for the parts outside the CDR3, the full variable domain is SQTIHQWPATLVQPVGSPLSLECTVEGTSNPNLYWYRQAAGRGLQLLFYSVGIGQISSEVPQNLSASRPQDRQFILSSKKLLLSDSGFYLCACGGPSTDTQYFGPGTRLTVL.

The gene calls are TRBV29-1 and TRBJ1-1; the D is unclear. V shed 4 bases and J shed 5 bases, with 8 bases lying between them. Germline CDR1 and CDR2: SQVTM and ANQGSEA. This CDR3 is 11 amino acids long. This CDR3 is CSVASRTEAFF. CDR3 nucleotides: TGCAGCGTTGCCAGCCGAACTGAAGCTTTCTTT.

The CDR3 is CASISGRARGNTIYF. The DNA of the CDR3 is TGTGCCAGCATTTCAGGAAGGGCTAGAGGAAACACCATATATTTT. The V gene is TRBV28, the J gene TRBJ1-3; D is unclear. The CDR3 has 15 residues. Germline V gene lookup returns CDR1 MDHEN and CDR2 SYDVKM. V was pared by 7 bases and J by 4 bases, with 17 bases between.

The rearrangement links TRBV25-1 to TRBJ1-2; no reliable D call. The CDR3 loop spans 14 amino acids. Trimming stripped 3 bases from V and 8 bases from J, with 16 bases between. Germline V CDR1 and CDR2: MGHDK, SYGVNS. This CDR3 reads CASSDSRRAGGYTF. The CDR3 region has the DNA TGTGCCAGCAGTGACTCAAGAAGGGCTGGAGGCTACACCTTC.

The CDR3 reads CASSPRSRLAGGYEQYF. The CDR3 DNA reads TGTGCCAGCAGCCCCCGCTCTCGACTAGCGGGGGGCTACGAGCAGTACTTC. The chain joins TRBV7-3 to TRBJ2-7; 13 bases map to TRBD2. CDR1 SGHTA and CDR2 FQGTGA come from the germline V gene. CDR3 length: 17 amino acids. The V gene end was trimmed by 5 bases and the J gene end by 3 bases; junction bases not matched to a gene: 10. Full variable domain (outside the CDR3, taken from reference TRBV7-3 and TRBJ2-7): GAGVSQTPSNKVTEKGKYVELRCDPISGHTALYWYRQSLGQGPEFLIYFQGTGAADDSGLPNDRFFAVRPEGSVSTLKIQRTERGDSAVYLCASSPRSRLAGGYEQYFGPGTRLTVT.

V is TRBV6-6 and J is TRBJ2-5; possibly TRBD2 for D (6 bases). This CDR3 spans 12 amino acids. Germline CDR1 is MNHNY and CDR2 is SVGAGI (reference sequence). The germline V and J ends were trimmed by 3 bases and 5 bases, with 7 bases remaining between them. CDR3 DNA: TGTGCCAGCAGTTATGGGGGGGAGACCCAGTACTTC. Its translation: CASSYGGETQYF.

In DNA form, the CDR3 reads TGTGCCACCTCGAGGGGGGCCCAAGAGACCCAGTACTTC. It translates to CATSRGAQETQYF. The chain recombines TRBV15 with TRBJ2-5, with D perhaps assigned TRBD1 or TRBD2 (6 bases each). Germline V CDR1 and CDR2: LNHNV, YYDKDF (reference sequence). This CDR3 has 13 amino acids. The germline V and J ends were trimmed by 8 bases and 1 base, with 11 bases remaining between them.

The CDR3 is CSARVSALETQYF. The DNA for the CDR3 is TGCAGTGCTAGAGTATCTGCACTAGAGACCCAGTACTTC. The J gene is TRBJ2-5, the V gene TRBV20-1; D is undetermined. The CDR3 covers 13 residues. Germline values: CDR1 DFQATT, CDR2 SNEGSKA (reference sequence). The germline V and J ends were trimmed by 1 base and 4 bases, with 10 bases remaining between them.

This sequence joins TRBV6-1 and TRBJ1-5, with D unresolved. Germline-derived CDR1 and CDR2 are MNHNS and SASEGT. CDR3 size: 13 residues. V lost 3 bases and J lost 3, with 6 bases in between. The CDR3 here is CASSDLVNQPQHF. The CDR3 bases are TGTGCCAGCAGTGATTTAGTCAATCAGCCCCAGCATTTT.

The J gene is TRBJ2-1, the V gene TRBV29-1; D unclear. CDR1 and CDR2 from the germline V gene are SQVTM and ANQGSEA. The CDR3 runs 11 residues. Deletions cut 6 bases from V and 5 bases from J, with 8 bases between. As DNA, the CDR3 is TGCAGCGTAGTGGAGCACAATGAGCAGTTCTTC. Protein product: CSVVEHNEQFF.

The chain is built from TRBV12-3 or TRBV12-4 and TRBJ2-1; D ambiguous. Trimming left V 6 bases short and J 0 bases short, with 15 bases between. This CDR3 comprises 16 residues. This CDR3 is CASSPRPSGSYNEQFF. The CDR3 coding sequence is TGTGCCAGCAGCCCCCGACCATCGGGCTCCTACAATGAGCAGTTCTTC.

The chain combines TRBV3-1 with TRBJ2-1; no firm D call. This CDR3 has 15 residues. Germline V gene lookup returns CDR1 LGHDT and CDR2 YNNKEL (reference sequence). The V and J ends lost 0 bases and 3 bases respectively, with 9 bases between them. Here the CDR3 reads CASSQDPLNYNEQFF. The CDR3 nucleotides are TGTGCCAGCAGCCAAGATCCGCTGAACTACAATGAGCAGTTCTTC.

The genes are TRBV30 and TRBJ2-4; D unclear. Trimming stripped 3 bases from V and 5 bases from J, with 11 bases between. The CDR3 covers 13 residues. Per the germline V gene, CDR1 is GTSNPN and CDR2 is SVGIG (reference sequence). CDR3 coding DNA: TGTGCCTGGAGCCCATCCATCCAAAACATTCAGTACTTC. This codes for CAWSPSIQNIQYF.

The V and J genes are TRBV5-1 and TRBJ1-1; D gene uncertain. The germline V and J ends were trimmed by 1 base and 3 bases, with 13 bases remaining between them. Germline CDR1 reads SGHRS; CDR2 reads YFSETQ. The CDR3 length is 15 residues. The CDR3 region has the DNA TGCGCCAGCAGCTTGAACGCGGGTCAGGACACTGAAGCTTTCTTT. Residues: CASSLNAGQDTEAFF.